The TCR beta chain under discussion was sequenced for a study of blood T cells in healthy people across ages. Study background: About one barcoded TCR beta cDNA was captured per two T cells.

For every donor, a draw yielded roughly 10 milliliters of peripheral blood. Primers used in a second PCR of roughly 6 to 12 cycles were a sample-barcoded 5' primer and a J-beta primer mix. Each cDNA molecule carried a tag from a template-switch adaptor that contained 12 random nucleotides. TCRdb re-called the 5' RACE reads with MiXCR, one entry per CDR3 protein. The table shows about a million distinct CDR3 sequences, with about 48% occurring only once. Germline values: CDR1 DFQATT, CDR2 SNEGSKA (reference sequence). The CDR3 runs to 15 residues. Trimming cost V 0 bases and J 2 bases, with 13 bases left between them.

The sample was blood. The rearrangement uses TRBV20-1 and TRBJ1-1; weak D call: TRBD1 (5 bases). The TCR originated in a man in his thirties or forties in good health. The CDR3 loop is CSARDLTVINTEAFF. The CDR3 region has the DNA TGCAGTGCTAGAGACTTGACAGTTATAAACACTGAAGCTTTCTTT.